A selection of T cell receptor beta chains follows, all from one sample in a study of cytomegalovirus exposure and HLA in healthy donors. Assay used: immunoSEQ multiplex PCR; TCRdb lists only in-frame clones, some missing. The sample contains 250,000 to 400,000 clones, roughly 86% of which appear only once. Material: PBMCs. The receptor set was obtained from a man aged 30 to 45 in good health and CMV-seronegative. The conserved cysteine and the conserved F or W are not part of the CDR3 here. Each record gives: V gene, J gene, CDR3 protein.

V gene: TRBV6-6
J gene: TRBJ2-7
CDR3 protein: ASSYSSGGASYEQY

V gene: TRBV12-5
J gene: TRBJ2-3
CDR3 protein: ASGTPILGGAGDTQY

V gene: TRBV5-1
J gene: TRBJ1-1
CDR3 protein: ASSLTGPTEAF

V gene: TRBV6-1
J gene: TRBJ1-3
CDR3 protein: ASSEYPQDTIY

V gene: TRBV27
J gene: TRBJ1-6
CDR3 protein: ASNDFLNSPLH

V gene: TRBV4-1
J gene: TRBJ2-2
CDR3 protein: ASSQDKASGGLF

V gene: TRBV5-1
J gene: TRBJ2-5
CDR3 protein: ASSRGYEETQY

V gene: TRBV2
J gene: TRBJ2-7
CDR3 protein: ASIERLAGGNSEQY

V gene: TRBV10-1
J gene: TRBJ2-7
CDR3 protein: ASSEARWTGTSYEQY

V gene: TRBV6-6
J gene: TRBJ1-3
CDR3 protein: ASSYSRGYGNTIY

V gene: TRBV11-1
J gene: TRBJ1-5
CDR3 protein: ASSPSGGVDQPQH

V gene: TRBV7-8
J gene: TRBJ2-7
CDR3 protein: ASRGRGLLYEQY

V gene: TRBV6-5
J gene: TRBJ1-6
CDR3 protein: ASTGQDNSPLH

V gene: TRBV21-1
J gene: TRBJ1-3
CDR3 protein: ASRQAGTTGNTIY

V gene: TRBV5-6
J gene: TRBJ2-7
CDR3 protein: ASSRGTGWEQY

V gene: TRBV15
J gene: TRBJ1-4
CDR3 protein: ATSRLPPGRTNEKLF

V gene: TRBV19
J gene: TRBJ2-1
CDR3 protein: ASSMGTGEYNEQF

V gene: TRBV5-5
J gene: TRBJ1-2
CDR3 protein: ASSSKGGPDYGYT

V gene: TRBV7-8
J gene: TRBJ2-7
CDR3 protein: ASSLGLAGGPPTYEQY

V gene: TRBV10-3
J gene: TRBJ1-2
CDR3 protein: AISAGEHYGYT

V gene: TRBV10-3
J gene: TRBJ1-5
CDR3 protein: ATTGDYSNQPQH

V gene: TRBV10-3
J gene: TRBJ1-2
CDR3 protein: AISDPEGGDRPNYGYT

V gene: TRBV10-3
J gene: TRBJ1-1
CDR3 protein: AIRGQGEAF

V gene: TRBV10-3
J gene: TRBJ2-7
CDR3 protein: AISKQGLYEQY

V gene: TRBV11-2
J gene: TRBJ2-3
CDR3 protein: ASTRGWGTDTQY

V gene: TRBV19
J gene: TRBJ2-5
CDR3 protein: ASGAEETQY

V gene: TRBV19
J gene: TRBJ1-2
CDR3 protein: ASNNRERGYT

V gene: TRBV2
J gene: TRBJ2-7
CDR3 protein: ASSETAGGPYEQY

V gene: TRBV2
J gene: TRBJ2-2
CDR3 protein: ASSEFAGWVGELF

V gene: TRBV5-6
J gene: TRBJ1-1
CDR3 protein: ASSLWHLNTEAF

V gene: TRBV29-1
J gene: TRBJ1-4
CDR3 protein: SVGTGEKLF

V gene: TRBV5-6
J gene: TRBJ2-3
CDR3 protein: ASSLLSGWLAASTDTQY

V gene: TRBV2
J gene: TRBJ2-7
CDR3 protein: ASSVGARGGHEQY

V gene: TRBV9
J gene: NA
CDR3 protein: ASSVGSGHGYEQY

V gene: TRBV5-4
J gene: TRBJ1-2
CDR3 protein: ASSWDPNRGYGYT

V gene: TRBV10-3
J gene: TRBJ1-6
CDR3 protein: AISRDSYSPLH

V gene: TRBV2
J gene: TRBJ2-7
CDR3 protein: ASTNRYLREQY

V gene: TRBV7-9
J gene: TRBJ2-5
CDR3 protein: ASSSSGGLQETQY

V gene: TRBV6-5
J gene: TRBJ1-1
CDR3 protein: ASSRQGPTEAF

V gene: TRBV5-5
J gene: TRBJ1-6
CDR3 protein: ASSLTGQGASPLH

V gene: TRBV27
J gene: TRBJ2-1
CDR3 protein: ASSLLGADNEQF

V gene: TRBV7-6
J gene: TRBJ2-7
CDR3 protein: ASSLSVATSGTGDQQY

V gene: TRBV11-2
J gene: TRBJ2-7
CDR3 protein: ASSTGGLSYEQY

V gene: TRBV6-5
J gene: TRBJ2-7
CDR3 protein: ASSPDRGPYEQY

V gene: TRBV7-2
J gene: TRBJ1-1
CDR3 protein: ASSLVTGEVSTEAF

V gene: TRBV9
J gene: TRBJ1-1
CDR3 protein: ASSVVRQMNTEAF

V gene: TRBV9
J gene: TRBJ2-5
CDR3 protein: ASSVGASGSQETQY

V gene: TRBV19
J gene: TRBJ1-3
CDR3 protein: ATRRQPPSGNTIY

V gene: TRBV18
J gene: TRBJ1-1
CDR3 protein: ASSPPGQGMTTEAF

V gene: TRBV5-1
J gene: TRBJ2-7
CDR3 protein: ASSSALGQGRYEQY

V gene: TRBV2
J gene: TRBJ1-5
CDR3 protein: ASNRQGVYQPQH

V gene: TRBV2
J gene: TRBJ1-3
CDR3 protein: ASRGQTGSGNTIY